Shown below are 5 T cell receptor beta chains from a single sample sequenced in a study of vaccination effects on CD4 cells after COVID-19 (dated by TCRdb to the early 2020s). After less than eleven days of culture, CD4+ T cells were isolated with the EasySep CD4+ T cell isolation kit. The method behind the library was the immunoSEQ multiplex PCR assay. Not all clones reach the TCRdb copy of this immuneACCESS table, which keeps in-frame sequences only. Checked studies attribute under half of the gap to unresolved V genes and leave the rest unexplained. This sample lists 50,000 to 70,000 clones; approximately 78% were detected once. Roughly 25% of the sample goes to the ten largest clones. Their target antigens are unknown. The sample in question was CD4+ T cells from PBMCs cultured without peptide, obtained before COVID-19 vaccination. The receptors were sampled from a human donor who had a prior SARS-CoV-2 infection.

The V gene is TRBV5-1, the J gene TRBJ1-1, with D possibly matching TRBD1 (6 bases). This CDR3 has 16 amino acids. CDR1 is SGHRS, CDR2 YFSETQ, per germline. Trimming shortened V by 5 bases and J by 4 bases, and 21 bases separated the two germline ends. The DNA of the CDR3 is TGCGCCAGCAGGTATGAATTACAGGGAAAACGCACTGAAGCTTTCTTT. Translated: CASRYELQGKRTEAFF.

This chain connects TRBV7-2 to TRBJ2-5, with 11 bases that match TRBD2. The CDR3 has 14 residues. CDR1 and CDR2 from the germline V gene are SGHTA and FQGNSA. The V and J ends lost 1 base and 7 bases, in that order; junction bases with no gene match: 2. The CDR3 is CASSLETSGRTQYF. The CDR3, as DNA: TGTGCCAGCAGCTTAGAAACTAGCGGGAGGACCCAGTACTTC. Supplemented by reference TRBV7-2 and TRBJ2-5, the full variable domain reads GAGVSQSPSNKVTEKGKDVELRCDPISGHTALYWYRQSLGQGLEFLIYFQGNSAPDKSGLPSDRFSAERTGGSVSTLTIQRTQQEDSAVYLCASSLETSGRTQYFGPGTRLLVL.

The chain employs TRBV7-3 and TRBJ2-5, with 7 bases matching TRBD2. The V gene end was trimmed by 5 bases and the J gene end by 1 base; junction bases not matched to a gene: 1. Germline-derived CDR1 and CDR2 are SGHTA and FQGTGA. The CDR3 runs 13 residues. The CDR3 coding sequence is TGTGCCAGCAGCCGGGGGGTCCAAGAGACCCAGTACTTC. As protein: CASSRGVQETQYF.

The gene calls are TRBV6-5 and TRBJ1-2; the D is unclear. V lost 2 bases and J lost 2, with 9 bases in between. This CDR3 spans 14 amino acids. CDR1 MNHEY and CDR2 SVGAGI come from the germline V gene. The CDR3 protein is CASSYDPANYGYTF. CDR3 in DNA: TGTGCCAGCAGTTACGATCCAGCGAACTATGGCTACACCTTC.

This chain connects TRBV7-2 to TRBJ2-5; D ambiguous. Germline loops: CDR1 SGHTA, CDR2 FQGNSA. This CDR3 is 13 amino acids long. Trimming stripped 3 bases from V and 5 bases from J, with 10 bases between. The CDR3 nucleotides are TGTGCCAGCAGCTTTGGGTTGGGGGAGACCCAGTACTTC. This codes for CASSFGLGETQYF.